This section outlines one T cell receptor beta chain sequence together with its context. The source of the sample is a study of cytomegalovirus exposure and HLA in healthy donors. The PCR contained 60 Vbeta and 13 Jbeta primers. TCRdb keeps only in-frame clones here, not all; method: immunoSEQ multiplex PCR. The sample has tens of thousands of clones; about three quarters are singletons. The sequenced sample consisted of PBMCs. The receptor's source is a young man in good health and CMV-seronegative.

The CDR3 sequence is CASSRRGAGETQYF. In DNA form, the CDR3 reads TGTGCCAGCAGCCGGAGAGGAGCCGGGGAGACCCAGTACTTC. The genes are TRBV7-3 and TRBJ2-5; D not certain. V was pared by 5 bases and J by 5 bases, with 15 bases between. The CDR3 runs to 14 residues. Germline-derived CDR1 and CDR2 are SGHTA and FQGTGA.